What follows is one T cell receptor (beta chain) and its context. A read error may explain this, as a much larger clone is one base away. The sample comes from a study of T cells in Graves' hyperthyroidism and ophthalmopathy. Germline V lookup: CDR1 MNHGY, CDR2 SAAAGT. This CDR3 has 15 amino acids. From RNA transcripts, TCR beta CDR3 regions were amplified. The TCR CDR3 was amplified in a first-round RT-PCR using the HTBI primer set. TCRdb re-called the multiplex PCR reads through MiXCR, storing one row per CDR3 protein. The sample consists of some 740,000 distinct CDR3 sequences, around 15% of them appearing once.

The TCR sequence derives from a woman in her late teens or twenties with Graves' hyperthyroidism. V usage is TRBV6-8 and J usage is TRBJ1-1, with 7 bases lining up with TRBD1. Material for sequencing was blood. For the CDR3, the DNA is TGTGTCAGCAGCGACCGAGGGGGCATGAACACTGAAGCTTTCTTT. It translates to CVSSDRGGMNTEAFF.